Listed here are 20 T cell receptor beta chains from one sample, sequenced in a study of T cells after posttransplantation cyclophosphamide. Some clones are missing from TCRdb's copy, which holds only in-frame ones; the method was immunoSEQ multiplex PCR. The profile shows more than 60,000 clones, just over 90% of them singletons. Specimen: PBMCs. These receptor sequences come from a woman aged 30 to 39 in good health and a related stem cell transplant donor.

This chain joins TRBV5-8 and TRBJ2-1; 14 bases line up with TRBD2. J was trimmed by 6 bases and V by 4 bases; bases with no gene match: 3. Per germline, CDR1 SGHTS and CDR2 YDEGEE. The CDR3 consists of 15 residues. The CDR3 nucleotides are TGTGCCAGCAGCACGGGACTAGCGGGGGTCAATGAGCAGTTCTTC. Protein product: CASSTGLAGVNEQFF.

CDR3: CSVGTGPQPQHF. CDR3 nucleotide sequence: TGCAGCGTTGGTACGGGGCCCCAGCCCCAGCATTTT. The genes are TRBV29-1 and TRBJ1-5; possibly TRBD1 for D (5 bases). Trimming pared 4 bases from V and 7 bases from J, leaving 11 bases between. Germline V CDR1 and CDR2: SQVTM, ANQGSEA. The CDR3 consists of 12 residues.

The CDR3, as DNA: TGTGCCAGCAGAGTTGACAGGGGGCAAAAACTGTTTTTT. The encoded protein is CASRVDRGQKLFF. This chain uses TRBV2 with TRBJ1-4, with 10 bases lining up with TRBD1. The germline CDR1 and CDR2 sequences are SNHLY and FYNNEI. The CDR3 runs 13 residues. The ends lost 6 bases at V and 9 bases at J; junction bases unmatched: 4.

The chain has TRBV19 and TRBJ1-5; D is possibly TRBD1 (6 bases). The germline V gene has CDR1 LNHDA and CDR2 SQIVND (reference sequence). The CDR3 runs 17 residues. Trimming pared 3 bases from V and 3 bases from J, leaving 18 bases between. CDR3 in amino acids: CASSIQQVRGNNQPQHF. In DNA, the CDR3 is TGTGCCAGTAGTATCCAACAGGTGAGGGGGAACAATCAGCCCCAGCATTTT.

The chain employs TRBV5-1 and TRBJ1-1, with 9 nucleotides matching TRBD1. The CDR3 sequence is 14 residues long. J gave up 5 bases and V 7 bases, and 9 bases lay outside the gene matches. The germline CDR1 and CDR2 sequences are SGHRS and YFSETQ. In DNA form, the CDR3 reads TGCGCCAGCCAGCGCGAAGACAGGGGGACTGAAGCTTTCTTT. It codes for CASQREDRGTEAFF.

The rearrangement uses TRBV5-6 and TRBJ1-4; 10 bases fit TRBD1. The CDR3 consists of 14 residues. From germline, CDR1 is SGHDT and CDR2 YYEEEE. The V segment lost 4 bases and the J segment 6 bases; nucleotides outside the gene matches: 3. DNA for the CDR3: TGTGCCAGCAGCACCGGGACAGGGGATGAAAAACTGTTTTTT. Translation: CASSTGTGDEKLFF.

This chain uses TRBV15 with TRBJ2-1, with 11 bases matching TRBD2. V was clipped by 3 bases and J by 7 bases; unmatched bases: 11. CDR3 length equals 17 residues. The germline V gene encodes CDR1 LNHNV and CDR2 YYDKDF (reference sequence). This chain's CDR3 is CATSRGPPSGGWNEQFF. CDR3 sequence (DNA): TGTGCCACCAGCAGGGGTCCCCCTAGCGGGGGGTGGAATGAGCAGTTCTTC.

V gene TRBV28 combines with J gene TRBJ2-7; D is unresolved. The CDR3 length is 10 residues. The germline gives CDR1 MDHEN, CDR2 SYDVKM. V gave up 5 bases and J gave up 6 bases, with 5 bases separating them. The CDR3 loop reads CASSVGEQYF. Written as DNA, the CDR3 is TGTGCCAGCAGTGTGGGCGAGCAGTACTTC.

The CDR3 spells CAWSEQGYNQPQHF. The CDR3 DNA reads TGTGCCTGGAGTGAACAGGGCTACAATCAGCCCCAGCATTTT. The V call is TRBV30, the J call TRBJ1-5; D is possibly TRBD1 (6 bases). The germline V gene has CDR1 GTSNPN and CDR2 SVGIG (reference sequence). Deletions cut 1 base from V and 3 bases from J, with 10 bases between. CDR3 size: 14 residues. Filled out from reference TRBV30 and TRBJ1-5, the complete variable domain reads SQTIHQWPATLVQPVGSPLSLECTVEGTSNPNLYWYRQAAGRGLQLLFYSVGIGQISSEVPQNLSASRPQDRQFILSSKKLLLSDSGFYLCAWSEQGYNQPQHFGDGTRLSIL.

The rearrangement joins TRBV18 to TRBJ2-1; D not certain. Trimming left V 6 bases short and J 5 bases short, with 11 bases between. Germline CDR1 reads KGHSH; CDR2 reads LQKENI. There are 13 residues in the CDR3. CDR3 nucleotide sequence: TGTGCCAGCTCCTCCGTGAGTGACAATGAGCAGTTCTTC. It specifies CASSSVSDNEQFF.

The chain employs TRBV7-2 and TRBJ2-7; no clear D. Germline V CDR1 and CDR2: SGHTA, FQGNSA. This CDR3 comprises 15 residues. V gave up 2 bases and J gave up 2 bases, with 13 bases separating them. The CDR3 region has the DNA TGTGCCAGCAGCTTAAATAATGACGGTCCCTACGAGCAGTACTTC. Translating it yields CASSLNNDGPYEQYF.

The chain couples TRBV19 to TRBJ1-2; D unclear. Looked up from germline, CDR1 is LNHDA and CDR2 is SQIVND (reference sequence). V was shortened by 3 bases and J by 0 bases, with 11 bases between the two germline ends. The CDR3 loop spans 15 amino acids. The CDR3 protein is CASSIVWGSNYGYTF. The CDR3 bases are TGTGCCAGTAGTATCGTCTGGGGATCTAACTATGGCTACACCTTC.

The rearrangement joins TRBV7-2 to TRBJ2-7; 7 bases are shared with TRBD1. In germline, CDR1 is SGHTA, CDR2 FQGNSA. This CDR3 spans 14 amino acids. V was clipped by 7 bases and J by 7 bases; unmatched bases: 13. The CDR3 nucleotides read TGTGCCAGCACCCCACCCGACAGGGCAGGTGAGCAGTACTTC. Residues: CASTPPDRAGEQYF.

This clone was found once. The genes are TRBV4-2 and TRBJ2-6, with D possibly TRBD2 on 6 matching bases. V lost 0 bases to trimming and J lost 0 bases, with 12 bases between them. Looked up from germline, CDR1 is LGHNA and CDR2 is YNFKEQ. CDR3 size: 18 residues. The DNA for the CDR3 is TGTGCCAGCAGCCAAGATGGGACTCGGAGCTCTGGGGCCAACGTCCTGACTTTC. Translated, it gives CASSQDGTRSSGANVLTF.

CDR3: CASSGTSGGTYTQYF. The DNA for the CDR3 is TGTGCCAGCAGCGGTACTAGCGGGGGAACCTATACGCAGTATTTT. This chain links TRBV9 with TRBJ2-3; 11 nucleotides align to TRBD2. CDR1 and CDR2 (germline): SGDLS, YYNGEE. The CDR3 is 15 residues long. V shed 3 bases and J 7 bases; nucleotides not matched to a gene: 7.

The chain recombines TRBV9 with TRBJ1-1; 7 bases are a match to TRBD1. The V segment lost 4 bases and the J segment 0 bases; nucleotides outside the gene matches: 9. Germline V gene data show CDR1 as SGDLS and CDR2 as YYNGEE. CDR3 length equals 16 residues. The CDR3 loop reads CASSPHPGGLNTEAFF. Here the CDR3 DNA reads TGTGCCAGCAGCCCGCACCCAGGGGGATTGAACACTGAAGCTTTCTTT.

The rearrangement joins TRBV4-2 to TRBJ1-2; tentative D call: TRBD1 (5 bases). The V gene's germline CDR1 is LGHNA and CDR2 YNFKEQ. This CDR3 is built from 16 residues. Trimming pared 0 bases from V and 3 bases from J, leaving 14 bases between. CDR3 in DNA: TGTGCCAGCAGCCAAGATCGTTTCAGGGACCACTATGGCTACACCTTC. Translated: CASSQDRFRDHYGYTF.

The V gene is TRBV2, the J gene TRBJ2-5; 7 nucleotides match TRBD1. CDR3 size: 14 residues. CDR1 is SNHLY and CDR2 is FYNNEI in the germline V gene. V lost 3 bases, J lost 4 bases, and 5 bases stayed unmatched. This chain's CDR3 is CASSDDRVGETQYF. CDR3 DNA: TGTGCCAGCAGTGACGACAGGGTTGGAGAGACCCAGTACTTC.

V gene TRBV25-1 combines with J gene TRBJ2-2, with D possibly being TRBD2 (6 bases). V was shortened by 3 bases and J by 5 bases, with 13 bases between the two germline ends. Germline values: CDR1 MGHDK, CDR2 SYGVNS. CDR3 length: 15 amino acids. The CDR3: CASSDRPSATGELFF. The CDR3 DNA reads TGTGCCAGCAGTGACCGTCCTAGCGCGACCGGGGAGCTGTTTTTT.

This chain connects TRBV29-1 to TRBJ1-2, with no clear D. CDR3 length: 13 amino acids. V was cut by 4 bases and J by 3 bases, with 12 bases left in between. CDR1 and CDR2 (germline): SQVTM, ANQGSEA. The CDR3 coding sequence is TGCAGCGTTGGGGCCGGGATAGACTATGGCTACACCTTC. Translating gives CSVGAGIDYGYTF.